This entry describes one T cell receptor (beta chain). TCRdb's table, derived via immunoSEQ multiplex PCR, lists solely in-frame clones and lacks some. This table holds some 100,000 clones, about 87% found once. The sample originates from a study of identifying expanded T cells in peripheral blood. With V trimmed by 1 base and J by 7 bases, 4 bases remained unmatched. Germline V gene lookup returns CDR1 LGHNA and CDR2 YNFKEQ. The CDR3 contains 14 residues. The clonotype comes from a person between 18 and 75 years old in good health. This rearrangement joins TRBV4-2 to TRBJ2-1; 7 bases agree with TRBD2. The sequencing sample was made of blood. The CDR3 DNA sequence: TGTGCCAGCAGCCAAGCAGGACTAGTAAATGAGCAGTTCTTC. It translates to CASSQAGLVNEQFF.